This T cell receptor (beta chain) was identified in a study of PD-1 blockade in classical Hodgkin lymphoma. Study results and limitations: Lower baseline TCR diversity was reported for newly diagnosed patients than for healthy donors.

This clone showed up just a few times. What it binds is not known. The data were produced by immunoSEQ multiplex PCR, yet TCRdb's version contains in-frame clones alone and is incomplete. Of 30,000 or so clones listed, approximately 90% are singletons. The time point is: newly diagnosed, previously untreated cHL patient sample. It was PBMCs in newly diagnosed, untreated classical Hodgkin lymphoma that served as comparison. This TCR came from a human donor with classical Hodgkin lymphoma. Material: peripheral blood mononuclear cells (PBMCs).

CDR3 region: CASSLERSGATEAFF. CDR3 nucleotide sequence: TGCGCCAGCAGCTTGGAGCGTAGTGGAGCTACTGAAGCTTTCTTT. The V gene is TRBV5-1, the J gene TRBJ1-1; D uncertain. V was pared by 0 bases and J by 5 bases, with 14 bases between. CDR3 length: 15 amino acids. Germline loops: CDR1 SGHRS, CDR2 YFSETQ.